These 21 T cell receptor beta chains came from one sample sequenced in a study of Ad26.COV2.S vaccination and SARS-CoV-2 variants. As for treatment: around 19 received Ad26.COV2.S at low or high dose, single or two shots; five or six received placebo; per-sample allocation not given. Samples were taken on day 63 after the first vaccine or placebo injection. This table comes from immunoSEQ multiplex PCR, and its TCRdb copy is limited to in-frame clones, with some not included. The sample lists fewer than 400,000 clones, approximately 90% occurring once. The material sequenced was peripheral blood, taken in a trial of Ad26.COV2.S vaccine versus placebo. These receptors were obtained from a person between 18 and 65 years old who received the Ad26.COV2.S COVID-19 vaccine or a placebo.

This clone was counted a single time. The V and J genes are TRBV21-1 and TRBJ2-4; the tabulated D call, TRBD2, remains unverified against the DNA. TRBV21-1 is designated a pseudogene. The CDR3 length is 14 residues. The CDR3 sequence: CAILFEVAKNIQYF. The CDR3 bases are TGTGCCATTCTTTTTGAGGTAGCCAAAAACATTCAGTACTTC.

V is TRBV5-5 and J is TRBJ2-1, with D hard to call. CDR3 length equals 16 residues. CDR1 and CDR2 (germline): SGHKS, YYEKEE (reference sequence). The V gene lost 1 base and the J gene lost 0 bases, with 11 bases spanning the gap. The CDR3 protein is CASSLSWTISYNEQFF. The CDR3, as DNA: TGTGCCAGCAGCTTGAGCTGGACCATCTCCTACAATGAGCAGTTCTTC.

In DNA form, the CDR3 reads TGTGCCAGCAGCCCCCCTGTTAATGAGCAGTTCTTC. Residues: CASSPPVNEQFF. This sequence joins TRBV6-2 or TRBV6-3 and TRBJ2-1; no firm D call. The V end was cut by 6 bases, the J end by 7 bases, with 10 bases between. The germline V gene has CDR1 MNHEY and CDR2 SVGEGT. The CDR3 sequence is 12 residues long.

The chain is built from TRBV19 and TRBJ2-6, with D unresolved. In germline, CDR1 is LNHDA, CDR2 SQIVND (reference sequence). V was shortened by 6 bases and J by 1 base, with 7 bases between the two germline ends. The CDR3 runs to 14 residues. The CDR3 reads CASSLGSGANVLTF. The CDR3 DNA reads TGTGCCAGTAGCCTAGGGTCTGGGGCCAACGTCCTGACTTTC. Looking up the rest from reference TRBV19 and TRBJ2-6 gives the full variable domain: DGGITQSPKYLFRKEGQNVTLSCEQNLNHDAMYWYRQDPGQGLRLIYYSQIVNDFQKGDIAEGYSVSREKKESFPLTVTSAQKNPTAFYLCASSLGSGANVLTFGAGSRLTVL.

The chain combines TRBV5-6 with TRBJ2-1; D unresolved. Germline V gene data show CDR1 as SGHDT and CDR2 as YYEEEE. Trimming cost V 1 base and J 9 bases, with 5 bases left between them. The CDR3 has 11 residues. The DNA of the CDR3 is TGTGCCAGCAGCTTGCTGGGTGAGCAGTTCTTC. Translated: CASSLLGEQFF. The full variable domain, its missing parts supplied by reference TRBV5-6 and TRBJ2-1, is DAGVTQSPTHLIKTRGQQVTLRCSPKSGHDTVSWYQQALGQGPQFIFQYYEEEERQRGNFPDRFSGHQFPNYSSELNVNALLLGDSALYLCASSLLGEQFFGPGTRLTVL.

This clone was recorded once. Relative to the germline gene, one junction end is altered; a read error may explain this. The chain is built from TRBV11-3 and TRBJ2-1; 13 bases line up with TRBD2. The CDR3 spans 15 residues. CDR1 is SGHNT and CDR2 is YENEEA in the germline V gene. CDR3 loop: CASRRGLAGAVGMVF. CDR3 sequence (DNA): TGTGCCAGCAGACGCGGACTAGCGGGAGCGGTAGGTATGGTCTTC. Full variable domain (outside the CDR3, taken from reference TRBV11-3 and TRBJ2-1): EAGVVQSPRYKIIEKKQPVAFWCNPISGHNTLYWYLQNLGQGPELLIRYENEEAVDDSQLPKDRFSAERLKGVDSTLKIQPAELGDSAVYLCASRRGLAGAVGMVFGPGTRLTVL.

The gene calls are TRBV3-1 (or the pseudogene TRBV3-2) and TRBJ2-5; D unclear. Germline V gene lookup returns CDR1 LGHDT and CDR2 YNNKEL (reference sequence). Trimming removed 0 bases at V and 2 bases at J, with 10 bases between. This CDR3 is built from 15 residues. The CDR3: CASSQDNRVQETQYF. The CDR3, as DNA: TGTGCCAGCAGCCAAGATAATAGGGTGCAAGAGACCCAGTACTTC.

This chain connects TRBV11-3 to TRBJ2-5, with D uncertain. The CDR3 runs 14 residues. Germline V gene lookup returns CDR1 SGHNT and CDR2 YENEEA. V was pared by 0 bases and J by 2 bases, with 7 bases between. In nucleotides, the CDR3 is TGTGCCAGCAGCTTAGATGCAGGTCAAGAGACCCAGTACTTC. Amino acid sequence: CASSLDAGQETQYF.

The rearrangement joins TRBV28 to TRBJ2-2, with D perhaps TRBD1 or TRBD2 (5 bases each). Trimming took 8 bases from V and 1 from J, leaving 14 bases between them. The germline V gene encodes CDR1 MDHEN and CDR2 SYDVKM. The CDR3 spans 15 residues. The CDR3 sequence is CASEEAGRNTGELFF. The CDR3 nucleotides are TGTGCCAGCGAAGAGGCAGGGAGGAACACCGGGGAGCTGTTTTTT. Based on the CDR3 plus reference TRBV28 and TRBJ2-2, the full variable domain is DVKVTQSSRYLVKRTGEKVFLECVQDMDHENMFWYRQDPGLGLRLIYFSYDVKMKEKGDIPEGYSVSREKKERFSLILESASTNQTSMYLCASEEAGRNTGELFFGEGSRLTVL.

This chain uses TRBV5-4 with TRBJ2-2; D ambiguous. The ends were cut back, 0 bases at V and 0 bases at J, with 9 bases in the middle. The CDR3 covers 16 residues. CDR1 SGHNT and CDR2 YYREEE come from the germline V gene (reference sequence). The CDR3 sequence is CASSLGLATNTGELFF. Written as DNA, the CDR3 is TGTGCCAGCAGCTTGGGGTTAGCTACGAACACCGGGGAGCTGTTTTTT.

In this sample, this clone turned up once. The chain uses TRBV6-6 and TRBJ1-6; 7 nucleotides align to TRBD1. The germline gives CDR1 MNHNY, CDR2 SVGAGI (reference sequence). The CDR3 length is 15 residues. V shed 5 bases and J 7 bases; nucleotides not matched to a gene: 8. CDR3 DNA: TGTGCCAGCAGTCGCTCCGGGACAGCAAATTCACCCCTCCACTTT. Translation gives CASSRSGTANSPLHF.

This chain uses TRBV27 with TRBJ2-5, with D possibly TRBD1 on 5 matching bases. This CDR3 has 15 amino acids. Germline CDR1 is MNHEY and CDR2 is SMNVEV (reference sequence). V lost 3 bases, J lost 5 bases, and 16 bases lay in between. The CDR3 sequence is CASSLDIKAHETQYF. The DNA for the CDR3 is TGTGCCAGCAGTTTGGACATCAAAGCCCATGAGACCCAGTACTTC.

This chain links TRBV11-3 with TRBJ2-1; D might be TRBD2 (6 bases). Germline V CDR1 and CDR2: SGHNT, YENEEA. Trimming pared 5 bases from V and 12 bases from J, leaving 17 bases between. This CDR3 contains 13 residues. The CDR3 bases are TGTGCCAGCAGCCCCGGGGGTAAAGAGGGGCAGTTCTTC. Translated: CASSPGGKEGQFF.

This chain uses TRBV12-3 or TRBV12-4 with TRBJ2-7, with D unresolved. This CDR3 comprises 13 residues. Trimming shortened V by 5 bases and J by 9 bases, and 17 bases separated the two germline ends. The CDR3 nucleotides are TGTGCCAGCAGTCTGACCCGATCTACTTGGCAGTACTTC. Encoded protein: CASSLTRSTWQYF.

V and J are TRBV12-3 or TRBV12-4 and TRBJ2-7; no firm D call. CDR3 size: 13 residues. Trimming removed 6 bases at V and 2 bases at J, with 11 bases between. CDR3 nucleotides: TGTGCCAGCAGAGTTAGCAATCCCTACGAGCAGTACTTC. Amino acids: CASRVSNPYEQYF.

The chain carries TRBV2 and TRBJ1-5, with D perhaps matching TRBD1 (6 bases). The CDR3 runs to 16 residues. Trimming cost V 6 bases and J 3 bases, with 18 bases left between them. Germline V gives CDR1 SNHLY, CDR2 FYNNEI. This CDR3 is CASSDSGASHNQPQHF. As DNA, the CDR3 is TGTGCCAGCAGCGACTCAGGGGCGAGTCACAATCAGCCCCAGCATTTT.

The V call is TRBV7-9, the J call TRBJ2-3; D is unresolved. The germline V and J ends were trimmed by 4 bases and 3 bases, with 8 bases remaining between them. Germline CDR1 SEHNR, CDR2 FQNEAQ (reference sequence). CDR3 size: 13 residues. The CDR3 region has the DNA TGTGCCAGCAGCTCGGCCGGGACAGATACGCAGTATTTT. As protein: CASSSAGTDTQYF.

The chain recombines TRBV7-8 with TRBJ1-5, with 10 nucleotides matching TRBD1. The trim removed 4 bases at V and 4 bases at J, leaving 7 bases unmatched. The CDR3 length is 16 residues. CDR1 SGHVS and CDR2 FQNEAQ come from the germline V gene. The CDR3 spells CASSSAGTGANQPQHF. The CDR3 bases are TGTGCCAGCAGCTCCGCCGGGACAGGGGCGAATCAGCCCCAGCATTTT. Filled out from reference TRBV7-8 and TRBJ1-5, the complete variable domain reads GAGVSQSPRYKVAKRGQDVALRCDPISGHVSLFWYQQALGQGPEFLTYFQNEAQLDKSGLPSDRFFAERPEGSVSTLKIQRTQQEDSAVYLCASSSAGTGANQPQHFGDGTRLSIL.

The gene calls are TRBV7-2 and TRBJ2-1; no clear D gene. This CDR3 is 12 amino acids long. CDR1 and CDR2 from the germline V gene are SGHTA and FQGNSA. The V and J ends lost 5 bases and 6 bases respectively, with 8 bases between them. The CDR3 DNA sequence: TGTGCCAGCAGCCCTAGGACCAATGAGCAGTTCTTC. Amino acids: CASSPRTNEQFF.

This clone was recorded many times. The CDR3 loop is CSVGIGRNTEAFF. The CDR3 nucleotides are TGCAGCGTTGGTATCGGGAGAAACACTGAAGCTTTCTTT. The rearrangement links TRBV29-1 to TRBJ1-1; D uncertain. Trimming left V 4 bases short and J 2 bases short, with 11 bases between. This CDR3 comprises 13 residues. Germline lookup yields CDR1 SQVTM and CDR2 ANQGSEA.

The chain carries TRBV5-4 and TRBJ2-1, with TRBD2 matching 12 bases. This CDR3 region has 18 residues. Trimming removed 4 bases from V and 8 bases from J; junction bases left unmatched: 16. Germline assignment: CDR1 SGHNT and CDR2 YYREEE (reference sequence). DNA of the CDR3: TGTGCCAGCAGCCCTGTTCTAGCGGGAGGGCCTAGGGCTCATGAGCAGTTCTTC. It yields the protein CASSPVLAGGPRAHEQFF.